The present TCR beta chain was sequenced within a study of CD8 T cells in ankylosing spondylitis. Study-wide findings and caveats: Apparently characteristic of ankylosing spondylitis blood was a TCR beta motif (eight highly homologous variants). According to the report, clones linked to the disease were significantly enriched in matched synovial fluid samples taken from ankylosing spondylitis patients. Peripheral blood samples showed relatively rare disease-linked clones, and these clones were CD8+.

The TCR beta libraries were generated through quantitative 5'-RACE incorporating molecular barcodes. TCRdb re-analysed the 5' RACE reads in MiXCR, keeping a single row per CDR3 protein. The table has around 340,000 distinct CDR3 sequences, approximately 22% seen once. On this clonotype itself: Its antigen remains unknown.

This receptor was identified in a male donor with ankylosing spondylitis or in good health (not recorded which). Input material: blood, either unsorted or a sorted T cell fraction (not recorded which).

CDR3 in amino acids: CASSPRTGGVGDTQYF. The CDR3 coding sequence is TGTGCCAGCAGTCCGAGGACAGGGGGAGTGGGAGATACGCAGTATTTT. V gene TRBV12-3 or TRBV12-4 combines with J gene TRBJ2-3, with TRBD1 identical over 10 bases. This CDR3 is built from 16 residues. J gave up 5 bases and V 5 bases, and 10 bases lay outside the gene matches.